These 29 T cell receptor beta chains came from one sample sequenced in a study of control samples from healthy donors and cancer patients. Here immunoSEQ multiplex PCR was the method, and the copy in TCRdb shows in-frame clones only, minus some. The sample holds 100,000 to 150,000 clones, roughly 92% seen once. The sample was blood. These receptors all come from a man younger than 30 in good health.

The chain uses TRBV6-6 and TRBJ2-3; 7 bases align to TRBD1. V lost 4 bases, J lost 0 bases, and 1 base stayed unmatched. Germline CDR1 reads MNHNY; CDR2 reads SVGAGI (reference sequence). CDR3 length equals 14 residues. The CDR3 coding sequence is TGTGCCAGCAGTTGGGACAGTAGCACAGATACGCAGTATTTT. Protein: CASSWDSSTDTQYF.

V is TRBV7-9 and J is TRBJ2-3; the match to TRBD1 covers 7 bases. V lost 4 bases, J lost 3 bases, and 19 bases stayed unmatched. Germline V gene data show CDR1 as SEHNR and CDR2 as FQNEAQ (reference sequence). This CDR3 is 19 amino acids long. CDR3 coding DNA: TGTGCCAGCAGCTCGAACCAGGACAGGTTTGAGTTAGGTACAGATACGCAGTATTTT. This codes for CASSSNQDRFELGTDTQYF. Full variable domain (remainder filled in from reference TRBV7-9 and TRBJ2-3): DTGVSQNPRHKITKRGQNVTFRCDPISEHNRLYWYRQTLGQGPEFLTYFQNEAQLEKSRLLSDRFSAERPKGSFSTLEIQRTEQGDSAMYLCASSSNQDRFELGTDTQYFGPGTRLTVL.

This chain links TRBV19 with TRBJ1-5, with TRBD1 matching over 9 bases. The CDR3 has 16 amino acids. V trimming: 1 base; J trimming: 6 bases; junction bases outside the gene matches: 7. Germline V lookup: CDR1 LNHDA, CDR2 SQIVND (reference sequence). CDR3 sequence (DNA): TGTGCCAGTAGTATAGGGCGGGACAGGGACGGTCAGCCCCAGCATTTT. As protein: CASSIGRDRDGQPQHF.

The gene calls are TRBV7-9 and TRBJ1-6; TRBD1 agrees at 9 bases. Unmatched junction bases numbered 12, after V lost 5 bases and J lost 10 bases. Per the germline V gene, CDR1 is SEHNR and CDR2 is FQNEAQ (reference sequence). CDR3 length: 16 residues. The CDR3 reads CASSLTSGTGSSPLHF. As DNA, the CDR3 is TGTGCCAGCAGCCTCACCTCCGGGACAGGGAGCTCACCCCTCCACTTT.

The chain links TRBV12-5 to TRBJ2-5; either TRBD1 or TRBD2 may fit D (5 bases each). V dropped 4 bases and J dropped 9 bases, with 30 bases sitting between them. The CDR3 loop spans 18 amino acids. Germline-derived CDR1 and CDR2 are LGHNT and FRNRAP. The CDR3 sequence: CASGSSLGRGVTKRPQYF. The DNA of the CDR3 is TGTGCTAGTGGTTCCAGTTTAGGGCGAGGGGTTACCAAGAGACCCCAGTACTTC. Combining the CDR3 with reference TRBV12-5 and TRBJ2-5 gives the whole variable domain DARVTQTPRHKVTEMGQEVTMRCQPILGHNTVFWYRQTMMQGLELLAYFRNRAPLDDSGMPKDRFSAEMPDATLATLKIQPSEPRDSAVYFCASGSSLGRGVTKRPQYFGPGTRLLVL.

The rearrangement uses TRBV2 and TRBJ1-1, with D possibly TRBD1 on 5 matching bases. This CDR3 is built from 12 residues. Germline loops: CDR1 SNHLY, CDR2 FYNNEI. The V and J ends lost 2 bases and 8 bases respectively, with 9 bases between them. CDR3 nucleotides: TGTGCCAGCAGTGAATCGAGGGGAGAAGCTTTCTTT. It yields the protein CASSESRGEAFF.

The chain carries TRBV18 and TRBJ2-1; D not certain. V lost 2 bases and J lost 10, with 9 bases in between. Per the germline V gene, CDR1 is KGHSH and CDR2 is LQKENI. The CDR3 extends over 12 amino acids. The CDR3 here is CASSPNKAEQFF. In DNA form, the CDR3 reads TGTGCCAGCTCACCAAATAAGGCAGAGCAGTTCTTC. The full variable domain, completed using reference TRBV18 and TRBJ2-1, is NAGVMQNPRHLVRRRGQEARLRCSPMKGHSHVYWYRQLPEEGLKFMVYLQKENIIDESGMPKERFSAEFPKEGPSILRIQQVVRGDSAAYFCASSPNKAEQFFGPGTRLTVL.

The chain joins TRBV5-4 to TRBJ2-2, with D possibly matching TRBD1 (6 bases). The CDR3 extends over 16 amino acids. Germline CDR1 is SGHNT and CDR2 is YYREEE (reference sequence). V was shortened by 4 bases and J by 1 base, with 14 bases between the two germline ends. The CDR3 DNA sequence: TGTGCCAGCAGCCAAGCAAAACAGGGGAACACCGGGGAGCTGTTTTTT. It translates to CASSQAKQGNTGELFF. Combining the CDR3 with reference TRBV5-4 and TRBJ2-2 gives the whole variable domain ETGVTQSPTHLIKTRGQQVTLRCSSQSGHNTVSWYQQALGQGPQFIFQYYREEENGRGNFPPRFSGLQFPNYSSELNVNALELDDSALYLCASSQAKQGNTGELFFGEGSRLTVL.

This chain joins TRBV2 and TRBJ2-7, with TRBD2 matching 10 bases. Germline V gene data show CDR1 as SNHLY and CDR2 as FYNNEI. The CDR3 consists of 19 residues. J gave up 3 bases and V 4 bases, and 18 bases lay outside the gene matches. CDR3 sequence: CASSAVRGLAGVLSYEQYF. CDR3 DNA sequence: TGTGCCAGCAGTGCAGTAAGAGGCCTAGCGGGGGTTCTAAGCTACGAGCAGTACTTC.

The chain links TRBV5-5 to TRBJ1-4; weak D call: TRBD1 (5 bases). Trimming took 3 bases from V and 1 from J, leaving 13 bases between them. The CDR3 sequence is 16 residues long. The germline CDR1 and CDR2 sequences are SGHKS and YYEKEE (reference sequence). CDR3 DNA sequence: TGTGCCAGCAGCTGGGGCTACGGGGAAACTAATGAAAAACTGTTTTTT. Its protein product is CASSWGYGETNEKLFF.

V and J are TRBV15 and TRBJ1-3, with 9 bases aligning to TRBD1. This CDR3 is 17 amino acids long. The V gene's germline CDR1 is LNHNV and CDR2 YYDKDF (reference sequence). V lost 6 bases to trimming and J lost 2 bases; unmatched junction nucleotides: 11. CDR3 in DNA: TGTGCCACCAGACCCGGGACAGGGAAGAAAACTGGAAACACCATATATTTT. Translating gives CATRPGTGKKTGNTIYF.

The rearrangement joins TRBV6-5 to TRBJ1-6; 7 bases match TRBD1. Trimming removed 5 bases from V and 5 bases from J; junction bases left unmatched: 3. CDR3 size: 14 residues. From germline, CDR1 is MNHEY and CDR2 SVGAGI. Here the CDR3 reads CASSRQGDNSPLHF. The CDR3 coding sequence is TGTGCCAGCAGTCGACAGGGAGATAATTCACCCCTCCACTTT.

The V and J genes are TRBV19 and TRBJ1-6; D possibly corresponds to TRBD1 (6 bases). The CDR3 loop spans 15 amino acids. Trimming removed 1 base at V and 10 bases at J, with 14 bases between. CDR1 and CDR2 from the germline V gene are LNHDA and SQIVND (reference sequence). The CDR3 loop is CASSIVASGESPLHF. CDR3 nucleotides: TGTGCCAGTAGTATAGTAGCCTCAGGGGAATCACCCCTCCACTTT.

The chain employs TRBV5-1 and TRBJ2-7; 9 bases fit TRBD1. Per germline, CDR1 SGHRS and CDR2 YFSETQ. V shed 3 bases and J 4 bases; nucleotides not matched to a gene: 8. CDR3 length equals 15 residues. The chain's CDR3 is CASSSYRGRGYEQYF. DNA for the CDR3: TGCGCCAGCAGCTCCTACAGGGGGCGCGGATACGAGCAGTACTTC.

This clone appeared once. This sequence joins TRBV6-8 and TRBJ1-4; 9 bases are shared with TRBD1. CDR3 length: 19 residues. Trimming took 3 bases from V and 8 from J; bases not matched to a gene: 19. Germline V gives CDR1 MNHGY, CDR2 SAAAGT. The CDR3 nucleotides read TGTGCCAGCAGTTATGTGGCCGGGACAGGGCGAGGAGGTAGAGAAAAACTGTTTTTT. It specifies CASSYVAGTGRGGREKLFF.

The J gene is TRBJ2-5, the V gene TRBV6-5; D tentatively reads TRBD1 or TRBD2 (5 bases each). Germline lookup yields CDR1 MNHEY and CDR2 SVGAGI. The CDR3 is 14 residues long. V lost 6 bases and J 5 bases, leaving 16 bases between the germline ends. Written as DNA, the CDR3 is TGTGCCAGCAGGGGACCCGGGCTCGGGGAGACCCAGTACTTC. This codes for CASRGPGLGETQYF.

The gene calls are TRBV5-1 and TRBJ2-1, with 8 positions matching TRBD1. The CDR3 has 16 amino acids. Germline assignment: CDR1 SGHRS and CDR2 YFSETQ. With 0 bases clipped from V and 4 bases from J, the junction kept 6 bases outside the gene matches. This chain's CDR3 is CASSLGQGARYNEQFF. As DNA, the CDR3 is TGCGCCAGCAGCTTGGGGCAGGGGGCGCGGTACAATGAGCAGTTCTTC.

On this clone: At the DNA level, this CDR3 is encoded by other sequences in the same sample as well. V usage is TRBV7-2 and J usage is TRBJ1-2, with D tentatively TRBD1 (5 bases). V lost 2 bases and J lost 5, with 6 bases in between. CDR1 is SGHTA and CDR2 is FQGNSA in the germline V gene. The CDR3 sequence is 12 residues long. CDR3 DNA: TGTGCCAGCAGCTTACAGGGTTATGGCTACACCTTC. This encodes CASSLQGYGYTF.

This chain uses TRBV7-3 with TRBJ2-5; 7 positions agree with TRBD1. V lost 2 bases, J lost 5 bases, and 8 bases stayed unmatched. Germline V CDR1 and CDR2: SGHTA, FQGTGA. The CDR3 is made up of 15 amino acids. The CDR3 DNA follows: TGTGCCAGCAGCTTACGCGACAGGGATTGGGAGACCCAGTACTTC. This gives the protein CASSLRDRDWETQYF.

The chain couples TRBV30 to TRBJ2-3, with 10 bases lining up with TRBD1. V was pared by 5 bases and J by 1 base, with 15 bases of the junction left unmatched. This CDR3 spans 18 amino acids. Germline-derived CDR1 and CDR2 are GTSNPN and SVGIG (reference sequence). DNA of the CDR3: TGTGCCTGGGGGGGGCCGGGACAGGGGACGAAACGCACAGATACGCAGTATTTT. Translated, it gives CAWGGPGQGTKRTDTQYF.

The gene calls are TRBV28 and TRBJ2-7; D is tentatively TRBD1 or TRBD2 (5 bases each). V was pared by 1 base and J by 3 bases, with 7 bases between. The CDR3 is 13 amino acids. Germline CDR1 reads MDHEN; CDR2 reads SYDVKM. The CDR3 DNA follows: TGTGCCAGCAGTTTATTGGGGGACTACGAGCAGTACTTC. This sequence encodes CASSLLGDYEQYF.

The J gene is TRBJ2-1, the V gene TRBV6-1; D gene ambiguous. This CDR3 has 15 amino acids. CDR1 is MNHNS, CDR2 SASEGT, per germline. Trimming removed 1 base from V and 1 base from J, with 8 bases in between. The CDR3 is CASSEDQGSYNEQFF. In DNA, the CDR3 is TGTGCCAGCAGTGAAGACCAAGGGTCCTACAATGAGCAGTTCTTC.

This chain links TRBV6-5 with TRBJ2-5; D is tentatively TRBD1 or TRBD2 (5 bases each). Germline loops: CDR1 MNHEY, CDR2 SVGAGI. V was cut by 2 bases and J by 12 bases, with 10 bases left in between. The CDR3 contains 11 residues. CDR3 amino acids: CASSYGDREYF. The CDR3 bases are TGTGCCAGCAGTTACGGGGACCGAGAGTACTTC.

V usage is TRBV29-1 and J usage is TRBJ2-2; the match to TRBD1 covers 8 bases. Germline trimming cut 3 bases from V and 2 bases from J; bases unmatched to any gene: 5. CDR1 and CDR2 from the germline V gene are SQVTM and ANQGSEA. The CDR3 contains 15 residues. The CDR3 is CSVDAQGANTGELFF. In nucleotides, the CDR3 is TGCAGCGTTGATGCCCAGGGGGCAAACACCGGGGAGCTGTTTTTT.

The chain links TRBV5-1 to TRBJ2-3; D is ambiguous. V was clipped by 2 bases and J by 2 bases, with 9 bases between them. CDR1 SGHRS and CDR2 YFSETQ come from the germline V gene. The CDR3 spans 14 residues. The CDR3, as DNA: TGCGCCAGCAGCTTCTCAGCCGACACAGATACGCAGTATTTT. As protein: CASSFSADTDTQYF.

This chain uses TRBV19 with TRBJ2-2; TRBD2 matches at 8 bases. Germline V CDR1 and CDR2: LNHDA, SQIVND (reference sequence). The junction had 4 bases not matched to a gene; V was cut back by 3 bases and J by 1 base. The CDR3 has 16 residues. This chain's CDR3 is CASSIASGGNTGELFF. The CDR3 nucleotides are TGTGCCAGTAGTATTGCCAGCGGGGGGAACACCGGGGAGCTGTTTTTT.

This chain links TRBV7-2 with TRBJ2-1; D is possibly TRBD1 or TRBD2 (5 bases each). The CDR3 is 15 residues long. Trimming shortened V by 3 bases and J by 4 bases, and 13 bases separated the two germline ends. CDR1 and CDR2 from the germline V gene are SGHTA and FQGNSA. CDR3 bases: TGTGCCAGCAGCTTCGGGGCGGCCCTATACAATGAGCAGTTCTTC. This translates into CASSFGAALYNEQFF.

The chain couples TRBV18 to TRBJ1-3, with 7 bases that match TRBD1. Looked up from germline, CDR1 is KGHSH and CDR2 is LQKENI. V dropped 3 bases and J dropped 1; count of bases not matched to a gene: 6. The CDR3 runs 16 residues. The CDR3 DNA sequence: TGTGCCAGCTCACCCTCGACAGGGACTTCTGGAAACACCATATATTTT. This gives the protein CASSPSTGTSGNTIYF. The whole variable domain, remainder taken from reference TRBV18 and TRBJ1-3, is NAGVMQNPRHLVRRRGQEARLRCSPMKGHSHVYWYRQLPEEGLKFMVYLQKENIIDESGMPKERFSAEFPKEGPSILRIQQVVRGDSAAYFCASSPSTGTSGNTIYFGEGSWLTVV.

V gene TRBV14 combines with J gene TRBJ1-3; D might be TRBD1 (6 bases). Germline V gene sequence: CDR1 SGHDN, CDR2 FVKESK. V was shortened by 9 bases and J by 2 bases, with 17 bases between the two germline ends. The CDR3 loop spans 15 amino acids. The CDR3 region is CARGAPQGAGNTIYF. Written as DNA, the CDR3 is TGTGCCAGAGGAGCTCCACAGGGAGCTGGAAACACCATATATTTT.